Reported below is one T cell receptor (beta chain). The source of the sample is a study of blood T cell repertoires in COVID-19. Ages ranged from 18 to 89 years, with residence in under 25 US areas. Per the original methods: Estimation of nucleated cell counts was performed using reference gene primer amplification. This table comes from immunoSEQ multiplex PCR, and its TCRdb copy is limited to in-frame clones, with some not included. That table furnishes V, J and clone size, whereas the DNA furnished D and trimming. The sample holds 400,000 to 500,000 clones, roughly 90% seen once. The length of the CDR3 is 17 residues. The V end was cut by 0 bases, the J end by 0 bases, with 14 bases between. In germline, CDR1 is LGHNA, CDR2 YSLEER.

Material: PBMCs or T cells enriched from blood (not recorded which). The chain joins TRBV4-3 to TRBJ2-5, with unresolved D. The receptor was isolated from a woman aged 40-49 years who had recovered from COVID-19. In DNA form, the CDR3 reads TGCGCCAGCAGCCAAGACCTAACGTACGCCGACCAAGAGACCCAGTACTTC. Its protein product is CASSQDLTYADQETQYF.